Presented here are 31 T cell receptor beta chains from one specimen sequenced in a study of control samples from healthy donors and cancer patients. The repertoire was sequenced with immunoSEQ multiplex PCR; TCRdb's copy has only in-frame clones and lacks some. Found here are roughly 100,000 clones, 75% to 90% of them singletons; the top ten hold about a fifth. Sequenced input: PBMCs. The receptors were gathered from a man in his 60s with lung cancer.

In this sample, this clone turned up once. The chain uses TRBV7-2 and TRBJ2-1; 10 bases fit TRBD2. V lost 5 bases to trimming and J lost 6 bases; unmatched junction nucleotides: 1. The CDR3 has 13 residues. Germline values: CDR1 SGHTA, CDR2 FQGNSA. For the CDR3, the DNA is TGTGCCAGCAGCAGCGGGAGGGGCAATGAGCAGTTCTTC. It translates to CASSSGRGNEQFF.

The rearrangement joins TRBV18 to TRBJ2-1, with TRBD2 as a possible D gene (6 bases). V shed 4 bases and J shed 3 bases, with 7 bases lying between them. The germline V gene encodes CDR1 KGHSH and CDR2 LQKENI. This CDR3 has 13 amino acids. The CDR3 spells CASSQGGYNEQFF. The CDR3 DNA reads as TGTGCCAGCTCACAGGGAGGCTACAATGAGCAGTTCTTC.

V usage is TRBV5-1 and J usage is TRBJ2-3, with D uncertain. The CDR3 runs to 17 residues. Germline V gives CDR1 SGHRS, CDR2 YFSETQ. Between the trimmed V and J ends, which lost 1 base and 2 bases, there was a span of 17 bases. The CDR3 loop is CASSLLSVPVVTDTQYF. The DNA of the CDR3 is TGCGCCAGCAGCTTGTTGTCGGTCCCGGTGGTCACAGATACGCAGTATTTT.

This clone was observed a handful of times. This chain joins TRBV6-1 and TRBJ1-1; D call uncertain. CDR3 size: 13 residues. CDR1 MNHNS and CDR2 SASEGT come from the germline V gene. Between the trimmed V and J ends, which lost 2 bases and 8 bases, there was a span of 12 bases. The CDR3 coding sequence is TGTGCCAGCAGTGAAATTAACGGCAGGGAAGCTTTCTTT. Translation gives CASSEINGREAFF.

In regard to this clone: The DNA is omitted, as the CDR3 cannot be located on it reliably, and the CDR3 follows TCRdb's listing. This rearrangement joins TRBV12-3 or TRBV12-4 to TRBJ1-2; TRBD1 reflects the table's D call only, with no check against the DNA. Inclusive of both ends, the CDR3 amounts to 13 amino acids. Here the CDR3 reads CASSSSDRAGYTF.

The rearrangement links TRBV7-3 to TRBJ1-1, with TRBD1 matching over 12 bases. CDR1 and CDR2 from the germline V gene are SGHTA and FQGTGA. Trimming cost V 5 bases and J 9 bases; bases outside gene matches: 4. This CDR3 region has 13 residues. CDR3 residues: CASSSGTGGQAFF. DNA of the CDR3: TGTGCCAGCAGCAGTGGGACAGGGGGCCAAGCTTTCTTT.

The CDR3 spells CASSHSNSPLHF. The CDR3 bases are TGTGCCAGCAGCCACAGCAATTCACCCCTCCACTTT. The rearrangement uses TRBV12-3 or TRBV12-4 and TRBJ1-6; D gene uncertain. The V and J ends lost 6 bases and 7 bases respectively, with 7 bases between them. The CDR3 spans 12 residues.

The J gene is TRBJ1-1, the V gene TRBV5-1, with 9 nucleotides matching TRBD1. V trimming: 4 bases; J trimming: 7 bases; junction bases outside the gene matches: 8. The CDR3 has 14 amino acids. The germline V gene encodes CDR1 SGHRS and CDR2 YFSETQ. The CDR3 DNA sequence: TGCGCCAGCAGCCCGTGGACAGGGGTCAGTGAAGCTTTCTTT. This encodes CASSPWTGVSEAFF.

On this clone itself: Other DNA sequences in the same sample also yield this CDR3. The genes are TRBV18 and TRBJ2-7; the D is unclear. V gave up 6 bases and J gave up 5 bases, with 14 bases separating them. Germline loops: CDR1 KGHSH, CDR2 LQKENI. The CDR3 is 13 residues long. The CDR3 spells CASSTRRVDEQYF. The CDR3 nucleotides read TGTGCCAGCTCTACCAGACGGGTCGACGAGCAGTACTTC.

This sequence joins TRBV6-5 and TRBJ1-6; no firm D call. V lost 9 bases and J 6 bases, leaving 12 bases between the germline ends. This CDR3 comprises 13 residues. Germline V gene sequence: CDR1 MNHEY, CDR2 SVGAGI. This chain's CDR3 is CASTLTRNSPLHF. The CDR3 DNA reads TGTGCCAGTACCTTGACCCGTAATTCACCCCTCCACTTT.

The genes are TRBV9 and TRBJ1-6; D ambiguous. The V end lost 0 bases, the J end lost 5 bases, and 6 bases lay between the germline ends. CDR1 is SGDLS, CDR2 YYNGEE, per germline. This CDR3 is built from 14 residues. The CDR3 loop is CASSVGQDNSPLHF. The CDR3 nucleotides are TGTGCCAGCAGCGTAGGTCAGGATAATTCACCCCTCCACTTT.

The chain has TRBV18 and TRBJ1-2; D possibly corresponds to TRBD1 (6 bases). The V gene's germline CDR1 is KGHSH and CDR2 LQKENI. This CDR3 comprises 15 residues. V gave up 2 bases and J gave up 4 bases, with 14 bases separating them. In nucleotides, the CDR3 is TGTGCCAGCTCACCAAATTTACAGGGTGGCTATGGCTACACCTTC. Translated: CASSPNLQGGYGYTF.

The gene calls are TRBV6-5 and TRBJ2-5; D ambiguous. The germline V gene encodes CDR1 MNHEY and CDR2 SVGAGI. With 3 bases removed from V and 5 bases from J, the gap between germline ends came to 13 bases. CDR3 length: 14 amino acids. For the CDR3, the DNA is TGTGCCAGCAGTTATGACCTCCTCCGGGAGACCCAGTACTTC. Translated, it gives CASSYDLLRETQYF.

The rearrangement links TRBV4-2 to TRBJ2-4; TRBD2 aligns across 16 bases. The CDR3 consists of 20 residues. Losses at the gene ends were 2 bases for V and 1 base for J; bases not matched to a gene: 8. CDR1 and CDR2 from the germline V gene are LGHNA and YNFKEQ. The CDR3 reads CASSQSPGLAGGQAKNIQYF. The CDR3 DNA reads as TGTGCCAGCAGCCAAAGTCCGGGACTAGCGGGGGGGCAGGCCAAAAACATTCAGTACTTC.

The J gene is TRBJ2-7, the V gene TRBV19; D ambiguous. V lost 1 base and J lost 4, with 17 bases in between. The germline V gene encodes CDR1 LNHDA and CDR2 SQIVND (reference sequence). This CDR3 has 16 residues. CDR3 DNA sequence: TGTGCCAGTAGTATAGGGGAAAGTGAGGAGTCTTACGAGCAGTACGTC. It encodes CASSIGESEESYEQYV.

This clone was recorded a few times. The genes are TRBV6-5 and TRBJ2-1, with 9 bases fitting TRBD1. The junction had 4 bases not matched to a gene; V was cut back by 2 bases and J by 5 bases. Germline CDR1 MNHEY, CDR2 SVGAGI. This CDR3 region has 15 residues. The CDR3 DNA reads TGTGCCAGCAGTTACGGGGACAGGGTGGACAATGAGCAGTTCTTC. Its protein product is CASSYGDRVDNEQFF.

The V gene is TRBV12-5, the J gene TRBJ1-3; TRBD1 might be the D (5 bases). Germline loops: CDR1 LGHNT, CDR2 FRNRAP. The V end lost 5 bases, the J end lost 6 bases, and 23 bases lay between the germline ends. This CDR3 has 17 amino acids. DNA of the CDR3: TGTGCTAGTGGTATTCACGGGCAGGGCGTTTTCATAAACACCATATATTTT. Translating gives CASGIHGQGVFINTIYF.

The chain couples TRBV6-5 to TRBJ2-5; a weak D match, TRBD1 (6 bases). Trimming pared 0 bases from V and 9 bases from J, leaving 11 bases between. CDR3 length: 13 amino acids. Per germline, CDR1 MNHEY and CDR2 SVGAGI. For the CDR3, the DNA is TGTGCCAGCAGTTACTCTAGTCAGGGGCCCCAGTACTTC. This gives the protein CASSYSSQGPQYF.

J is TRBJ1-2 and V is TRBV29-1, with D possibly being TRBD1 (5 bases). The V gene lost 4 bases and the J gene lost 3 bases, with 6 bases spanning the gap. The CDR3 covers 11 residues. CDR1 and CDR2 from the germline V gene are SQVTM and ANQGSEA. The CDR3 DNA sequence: TGCAGCGTTGGGGGGGACTATGGCTACACCTTC. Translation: CSVGGDYGYTF.

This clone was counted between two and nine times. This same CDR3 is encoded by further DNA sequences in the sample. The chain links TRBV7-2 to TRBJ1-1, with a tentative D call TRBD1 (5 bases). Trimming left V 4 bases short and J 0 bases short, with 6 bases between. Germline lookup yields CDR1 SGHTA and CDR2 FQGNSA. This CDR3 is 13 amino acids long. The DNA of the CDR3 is TGTGCCAGCAGCTCGACAGTGAACACTGAAGCTTTCTTT. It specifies CASSSTVNTEAFF.

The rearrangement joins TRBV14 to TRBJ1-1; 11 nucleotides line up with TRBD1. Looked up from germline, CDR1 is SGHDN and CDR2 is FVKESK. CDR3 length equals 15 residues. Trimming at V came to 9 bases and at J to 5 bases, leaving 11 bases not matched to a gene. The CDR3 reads CASENAGTGGTEAFF. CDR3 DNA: TGTGCCAGTGAAAACGCCGGGACAGGGGGGACTGAAGCTTTCTTT.

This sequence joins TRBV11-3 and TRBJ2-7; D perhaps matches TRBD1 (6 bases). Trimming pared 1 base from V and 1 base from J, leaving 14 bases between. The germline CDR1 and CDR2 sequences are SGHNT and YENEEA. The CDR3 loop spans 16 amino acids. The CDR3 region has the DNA TGTGCCAGCAGCTTAGCCTACGCGCAGGGGTCCTACGAGCAGTACGTC. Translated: CASSLAYAQGSYEQYV.

The CDR3 sequence is CASSYKQANVLTF. CDR3 sequence (DNA): TGTGCCAGCAGCTACAAACAGGCCAACGTCCTGACTTTC. The chain carries TRBV5-8 and TRBJ2-6, with D hard to call. CDR3 length: 13 residues. From germline, CDR1 is SGHTS and CDR2 YDEGEE. Trimming cost V 3 bases and J 6 bases, with 7 bases left between them.

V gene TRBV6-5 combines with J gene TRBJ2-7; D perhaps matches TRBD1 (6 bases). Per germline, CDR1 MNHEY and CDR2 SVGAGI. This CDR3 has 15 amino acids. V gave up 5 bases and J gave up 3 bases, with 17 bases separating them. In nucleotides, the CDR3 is TGTGCCAGCAGTCCCCGAATGGACAGTCACTACGAGCAGTACGTC. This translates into CASSPRMDSHYEQYV.

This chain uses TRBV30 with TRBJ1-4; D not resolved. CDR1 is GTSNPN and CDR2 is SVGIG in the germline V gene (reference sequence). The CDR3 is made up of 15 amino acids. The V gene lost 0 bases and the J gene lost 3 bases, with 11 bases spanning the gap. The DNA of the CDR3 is TGTGCCTGGAGTGTACAGTGGGGATCTAATGAAAAACTGTTTTTT. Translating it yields CAWSVQWGSNEKLFF.

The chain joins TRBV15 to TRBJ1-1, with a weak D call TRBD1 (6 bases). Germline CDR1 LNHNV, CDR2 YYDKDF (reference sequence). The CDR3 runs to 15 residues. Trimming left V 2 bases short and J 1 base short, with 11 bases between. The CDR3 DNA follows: TGTGCCACCAGCAGACACCGGACAGAGAACACTGAAGCTTTCTTT. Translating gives CATSRHRTENTEAFF.

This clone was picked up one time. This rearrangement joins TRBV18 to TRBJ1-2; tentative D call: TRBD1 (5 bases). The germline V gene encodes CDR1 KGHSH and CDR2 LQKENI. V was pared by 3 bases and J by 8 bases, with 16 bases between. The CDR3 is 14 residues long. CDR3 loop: CASSPPEGRWGYTF. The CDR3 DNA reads TGTGCCAGCTCACCCCCGGAGGGACGATGGGGCTACACCTTC.

This CDR3 reads CAWSGTGYQPQHF. The CDR3 DNA sequence: TGTGCCTGGAGTGGGACAGGCTATCAGCCCCAGCATTTT. The chain couples TRBV30 to TRBJ1-5; 7 nucleotides line up with TRBD1. The CDR3 loop spans 13 amino acids. The trim removed 1 base at V and 5 bases at J, leaving 2 bases unmatched. From germline, CDR1 is GTSNPN and CDR2 SVGIG (reference sequence).

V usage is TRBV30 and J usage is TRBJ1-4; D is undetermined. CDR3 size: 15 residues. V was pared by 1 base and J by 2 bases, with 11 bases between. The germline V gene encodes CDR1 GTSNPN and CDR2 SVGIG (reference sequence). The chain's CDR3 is CAWSDPRRTNEKLFF. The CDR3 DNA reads TGTGCCTGGAGTGACCCGCGCCGGACTAATGAAAAACTGTTTTTT.

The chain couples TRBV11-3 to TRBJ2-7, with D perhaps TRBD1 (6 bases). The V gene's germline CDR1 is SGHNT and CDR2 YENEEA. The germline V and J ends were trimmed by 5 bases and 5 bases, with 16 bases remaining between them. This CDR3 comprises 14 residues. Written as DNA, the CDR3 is TGTGCCAGCAGCCCTAAGGGGACATCGCACGAGCAGTACGTC. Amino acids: CASSPKGTSHEQYV.

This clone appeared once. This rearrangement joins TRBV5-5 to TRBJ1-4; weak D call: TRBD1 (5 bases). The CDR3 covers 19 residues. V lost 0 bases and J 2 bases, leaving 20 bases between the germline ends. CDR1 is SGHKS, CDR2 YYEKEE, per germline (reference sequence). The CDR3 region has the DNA TGTGCCAGCAGCTTGGCCTTGTTAGGGGCAGGGATTACTAATGAAAAACTGTTTTTT. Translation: CASSLALLGAGITNEKLFF.